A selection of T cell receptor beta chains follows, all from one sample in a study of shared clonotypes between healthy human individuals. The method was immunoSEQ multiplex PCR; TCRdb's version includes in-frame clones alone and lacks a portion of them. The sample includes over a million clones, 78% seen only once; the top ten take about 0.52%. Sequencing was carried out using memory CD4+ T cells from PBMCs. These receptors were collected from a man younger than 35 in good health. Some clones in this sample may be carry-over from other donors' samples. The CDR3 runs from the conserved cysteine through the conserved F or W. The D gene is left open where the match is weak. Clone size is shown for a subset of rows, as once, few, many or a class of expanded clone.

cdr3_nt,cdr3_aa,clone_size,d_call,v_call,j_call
TGTGCCAGCAGATCACTGTCAGATACGCAGTATTTT,CASRSLSDTQYF,.,.,TRBV28,TRBJ2-3
TGTGCCTGGAGCCTTCAGACTCCGGTCGGTTATGGCTACACCTTC,CAWSLQTPVGYGYTF,.,.,TRBV30,TRBJ1-2
TGTGCCAGCACTGGCGGGGCCTACGAGCAGTACTTC,CASTGGAYEQYF,.,.,TRBV6-1,TRBJ2-7
TGTGCCAGTGGAGGACCCGGGGAACGTTTT,CASGGPGERF,.,.,TRBV28,TRBJ1-4
TGTGCCAGCAGGGCTAGCGGAGCATACGAGCAGTACTTC,CASRASGAYEQYF,few,TRBD2,TRBV6-1,TRBJ2-7
TGTGCCAGCAGCGTATCCCGGGAGGTAACCTACAATGAGCAGTTCTTC,CASSVSREVTYNEQFF,.,TRBD2,TRBV9,TRBJ2-1
TGTGCCAGCAGAGGACTAGCGGGAGCACCAGATACGCAGTATTTT,CASRGLAGAPDTQYF,few,TRBD2,TRBV7-2,TRBJ2-3
TGTGCCTGTACGGCGGGAGGCACAGATACGCAGTATTTT,CACTAGGTDTQYF,once,TRBD2,TRBV30,TRBJ2-3
TGTGCCAGCAGCGACAGACGGACAGGGGGAAACACCATATATTTT,CASSDRRTGGNTIYF,.,TRBD1,TRBV5-8,TRBJ1-3
TGTGCCAGCAGGTACAGGGACACTGAAGCTTTCTTT,CASRYRDTEAFF,.,.,TRBV5-1,TRBJ1-1
TGTGCCAGCAGCCGGACGGGGGGCGGGAGGACATTCAACTCCTACGAGCAGTACTTC,CASSRTGGGRTFNSYEQYF,.,TRBD2,TRBV4-2,TRBJ2-7
TGTGCCAGCAGTCATGGACGGGATGGGGCTGAAGCTTTCTTT,CASSHGRDGAEAFF,.,.,TRBV28,TRBJ1-1
TGTGCCAGCAGCTTGGGACAGGAGAACAGCTACACCTTC,CASSLGQENSYTF,.,.,TRBV5-4,TRBJ1-2
TGCGCCAGCAGCCTGAGGACAGGGGAGGTTGGAAACACCATATATTTT,CASSLRTGEVGNTIYF,few,TRBD1,TRBV5-1,TRBJ1-3
TGCAGCGTTGAAGGCCCTTACCTAAGCGGCGAGCAGTACTTC,CSVEGPYLSGEQYF,.,.,TRBV29-1,TRBJ2-7
TGCGCCAGCAGCCAACAACCGGGACAGGGTATCACTGAAGCTTTCTTT,CASSQQPGQGITEAFF,.,TRBD1,TRBV5-1,TRBJ1-1
TGTGCCAGCAGGTCCGGGACAGGGGTTGAGACCCAGTACTTC,CASRSGTGVETQYF,.,TRBD1,TRBV2,TRBJ2-5